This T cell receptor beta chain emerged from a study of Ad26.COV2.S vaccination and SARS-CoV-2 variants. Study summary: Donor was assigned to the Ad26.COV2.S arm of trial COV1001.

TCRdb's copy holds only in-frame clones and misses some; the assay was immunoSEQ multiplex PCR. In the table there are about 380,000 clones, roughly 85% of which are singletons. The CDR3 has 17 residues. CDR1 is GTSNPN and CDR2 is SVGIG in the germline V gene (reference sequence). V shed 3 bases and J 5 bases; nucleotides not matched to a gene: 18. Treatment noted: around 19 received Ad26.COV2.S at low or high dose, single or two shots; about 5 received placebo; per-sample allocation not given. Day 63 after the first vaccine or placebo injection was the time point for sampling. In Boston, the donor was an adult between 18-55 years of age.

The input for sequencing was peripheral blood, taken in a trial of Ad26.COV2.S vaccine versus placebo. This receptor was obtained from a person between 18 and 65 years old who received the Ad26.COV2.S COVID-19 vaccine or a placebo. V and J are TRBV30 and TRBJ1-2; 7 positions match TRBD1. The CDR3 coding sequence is TGTGCCTGGAGGGGGGATTGGAGGGGGCAAAAAGGTTATGGCTACACCTTC. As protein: CAWRGDWRGQKGYGYTF.